These 32 T cell receptor beta chains were sequenced from one sample in a study of Graves' ophthalmopathy and Graves' hyperthyroidism (dated by TCRdb to 2016 to 2019). Instrument on record: Illumina HiSeq 2000. For repertoire sequencing, the TCR beta CDR3 regions were amplified from RNA transcripts. HTBI primers and the Qiagen OneStep RT-PCR kit were used in a first-round RT-PCR, which was followed by a second-round multiplex PCR, size selection and purification. The public reads were run again by TCRdb, first through fastp at Q25 and then through MiXCR, and only productive beta chains were kept. Duplicate CDR3 protein sequences are folded into a single record with the most common DNA and genes. Within this sample are more than 40,000 distinct CDR3 sequences, with less than 65% of them counted one time only. The leading ten clones occupy roughly a quarter of the sample. Sequences were obtained from peripheral blood. These receptors originate from an adult man with Graves' ophthalmopathy.

Ten or more counts support this clonotype. V gene TRBV11-2 combines with J gene TRBJ2-7, with D possibly being TRBD2 (6 bases). The CDR3 contains 16 residues. CDR1 is SGHAT, CDR2 FQNNGV, per germline. Between the trimmed V and J ends, which lost 3 bases and 1 base, there was a span of 16 bases. The CDR3 reads CASSFLRGRTSYEQYF. CDR3 nucleotide sequence: TGTGCCAGCAGCTTTTTGCGGGGCCGTACATCCTACGAGCAGTACTTC. Full variable domain (missing parts from reference TRBV11-2 and TRBJ2-7): EAGVAQSPRYKIIEKRQSVAFWCNPISGHATLYWYQQILGQGPKLLIQFQNNGVVDDSQLPKDRFSAERLKGVDSTLKIQPAKLEDSAVYLCASSFLRGRTSYEQYFGPGTRLTVT.

Concerning this clonotype: A much bigger clone sits one base away, suggesting this may be a read error. CDR3 DNA sequence: TGTGCCCGGAGTGGTGATAGCAATCAGCCCCAGCATTTT. Encoded protein: CARSGDSNQPQHF. The genes are TRBV30 and TRBJ1-5; no clear D. Germline loops: CDR1 GTSNPN, CDR2 SVGIG (reference sequence). The CDR3 contains 13 residues.

This clonotype was counted ten times or more. The rearrangement links TRBV6-6 to TRBJ2-7, with a possible D match to TRBD1 (5 bases). This CDR3 region has 15 residues. The V end lost 6 bases, the J end lost 2 bases, and 17 bases lay between the germline ends. Germline V gives CDR1 MNHNY, CDR2 SVGAGI (reference sequence). CDR3 protein: CASRLTELYAYEQYF. CDR3 sequence (DNA): TGTGCCAGCAGGCTGACAGAACTATACGCCTACGAGCAGTACTTC.

This clonotype was counted at least ten times. The V gene is TRBV9, the J gene TRBJ1-1; 7 positions match TRBD1. Germline assignment: CDR1 SGDLS and CDR2 YYNGEE. J gave up 2 bases and V 6 bases, and 7 bases lay outside the gene matches. The CDR3 sequence is 14 residues long. This CDR3 is CASTMGQINTEAFF. DNA of the CDR3: TGTGCCAGCACCATGGGACAGATAAACACTGAAGCTTTCTTT.

This clonotype was seen ten or more times. The chain employs TRBV20-1 and TRBJ2-7, with 10 bases aligning to TRBD1. Germline CDR1 is DFQATT and CDR2 is SNEGSKA (reference sequence). Unmatched junction bases numbered 18, after V lost 5 bases and J lost 8 bases. CDR3 length: 16 residues. CDR3 sequence reads: CSASDGVRDRGSKQYF. The CDR3 bases are TGCAGTGCTTCCGATGGGGTCCGGGACAGGGGATCCAAGCAGTACTTC.

This chain joins TRBV5-6 and TRBJ2-2; TRBD2 agrees at 8 bases. V shed 6 bases, J shed 5 bases, and the junction held 9 bases outside the gene matches. The CDR3 loop spans 15 amino acids. Per germline, CDR1 SGHDT and CDR2 YYEEEE. The CDR3 region has the DNA TGTGCCAGCACTCCCCGGGGGGGCTGGACCGGGGAGCTGTTTTTT. The encoded protein is CASTPRGGWTGELFF.

This clonotype has a handful of counts. This chain uses TRBV10-3 with TRBJ1-6; no clear D gene. In germline, CDR1 is ENHRY, CDR2 SYGVKD. The CDR3 runs 14 residues. The V and J ends lost 6 bases and 4 bases respectively, with 10 bases between them. The CDR3 spells CAISTDNYNSPLHF. In DNA form, the CDR3 reads TGTGCCATCAGCACCGATAATTATAATTCACCCCTCCACTTT.

This clonotype was observed many times. The V call is TRBV6-5, the J call TRBJ2-7; D might be TRBD2 (5 bases). This CDR3 contains 14 residues. Trimming pared 6 bases from V and 1 base from J, leaving 13 bases between. Germline V gene sequence: CDR1 MNHEY, CDR2 SVGAGI. The CDR3 reads CASSSGSRSYEQYF. The CDR3 nucleotides read TGTGCCAGCAGCTCTGGGAGTCGATCCTACGAGCAGTACTTC.

This clonotype was counted at least ten times. The chain carries TRBV5-6 and TRBJ2-3; TRBD2 is a possible D gene (6 bases). The V gene lost 3 bases and the J gene lost 6 bases, with 11 bases spanning the gap. The germline V gene encodes CDR1 SGHDT and CDR2 YYEEEE. The CDR3 is made up of 13 amino acids. The CDR3 sequence: CASSSRAGDTQYF. CDR3 DNA sequence: TGTGCCAGCAGCTCCCGCGCGGGGGATACGCAGTATTTT.

This clonotype was recorded a few times. Because the CDR3 is missing its conserved closing phenylalanine or tryptophan, this is likely a read error. The DNA is left out, because the CDR3 cannot be placed on it with certainty; the CDR3 is given as TCRdb lists it. The chain employs TRBV7-3 and TRBJ2-2; TRBD1 is taken as the D call from the table, unchecked against the DNA. From its first to its last residue, the CDR3 has 19 amino acids. Per the germline V gene, CDR1 is SGHTA and CDR2 is FQGTGA. The CDR3 is CASSPQQHGTPLGHRGAVV.

The chain combines TRBV24-1 with TRBJ2-3, with D hard to call. The CDR3 is 11 residues long. Germline lookup yields CDR1 KGHDR and CDR2 SFDVKD. Trimming took off 6 bases at V and 4 bases at J, with 4 bases between the two ends. This CDR3 reads CATSQADTQYF. CDR3 DNA: TGTGCCACCAGTCAGGCAGATACGCAGTATTTT.

Remarks on this clonotype: A read error may explain this, as a much larger clone is one base away. The CDR3 ends on some other residue instead of the conserved phenylalanine or tryptophan, so this is likely a read error. V and J are TRBV13 and TRBJ2-7, with a possible D match to TRBD1 (5 bases). V was cut by 5 bases and J by 0 bases, with 17 bases left in between. This CDR3 has 16 residues. Germline CDR1 PRHDT, CDR2 FYEKMQ (reference sequence). CDR3 bases: TGTGCCAGCAGCACCGAAACAGGTCCCCCCTCCTACGAGCAGTACTCC. It translates to CASSTETGPPSYEQYS.

As to this clonotype: Germline is not matched at one junction end, which may reflect a read error. The chain uses TRBV27 and TRBJ2-5; possible D gene TRBD2, 6 bases. The CDR3 contains 15 residues. Germline V gene sequence: CDR1 MNHEY, CDR2 SMNVEV (reference sequence). The CDR3 is CASSFFQGGQEAQYF. The CDR3 DNA reads TGTGCCAGCAGTTTTTTCCAGGGAGGCCAAGAGGCCCAGTACTTC.

The CDR3 is CATRPAGGPGETQYF. In DNA form, the CDR3 reads TGTGCCACCCGCCCTGCGGGAGGGCCAGGAGAGACCCAGTACTTC. The chain joins TRBV7-8 to TRBJ2-5, with 9 bases lining up with TRBD2. V trimming: 10 bases; J trimming: 4 bases; junction bases outside the gene matches: 13. CDR1 is SGHVS and CDR2 is FQNEAQ in the germline V gene. CDR3 length: 15 residues. The full variable domain, with the rest looked up from reference TRBV7-8 and TRBJ2-5, is GAGVSQSPRYKVAKRGQDVALRCDPISGHVSLFWYQQALGQGPEFLTYFQNEAQLDKSGLPSDRFFAERPEGSVSTLKIQRTQQEDSAVYLCATRPAGGPGETQYFGPGTRLLVL.

Of note for this clonotype: The CDR3 ends on some other residue instead of the conserved phenylalanine or tryptophan, so this is likely a read error. The gene calls are TRBV5-1 and TRBJ2-2; D is perhaps TRBD2 (5 bases). There are 15 residues in the CDR3. Germline CDR1 is SGHRS and CDR2 is YFSETQ. Trimming took 3 bases from V and 1 from J, leaving 10 bases between them. CDR3 in amino acids: CASSSGTLNTGELFS. Written as DNA, the CDR3 is TGCGCCAGCAGCTCGGGAACCTTGAACACCGGGGAGCTGTTTTCT.

As concerns this clonotype: The junction does not match germline at one end; this may be a read error. The J gene is TRBJ2-7, the V gene TRBV6-5; 7 positions match TRBD1. The CDR3 consists of 12 residues. The V gene's germline CDR1 is MNHEY and CDR2 SVGAGI. The CDR3 protein is CASWTGAYGQYF. The CDR3 region has the DNA TGTGCCAGCTGGACAGGTGCCTACGGGCAGTACTTC.

The V gene is TRBV29-1, the J gene TRBJ1-1; TRBD1 is a possible D gene (6 bases). Germline V gene data show CDR1 as SQVTM and CDR2 as ANQGSEA. V was clipped by 8 bases and J by 1 base, with 20 bases between them. The CDR3 sequence is 15 residues long. The CDR3 DNA follows: TGCAGCTCCACCAGGGGCCGAACCTCGAACACTGAAGCTTTCTTT. It encodes CSSTRGRTSNTEAFF.

This clonotype was seen only a few times. This chain connects TRBV10-1 to TRBJ1-6, with D tentatively TRBD1 (5 bases). The CDR3 spans 13 residues. Germline V lookup: CDR1 WNHNN, CDR2 SYGVQD (reference sequence). V was clipped by 6 bases and J by 5 bases, with 8 bases between them. The CDR3 here is CASRGPNNSPLHF. CDR3 DNA sequence: TGCGCCAGCAGGGGACCGAATAATTCACCCCTCCACTTT.

Many counts were recorded for this clonotype. The chain couples TRBV11-2 to TRBJ2-7, with TRBD2 matching 12 bases. The CDR3 runs 18 residues. V trimming: 1 base; J trimming: 1 base; junction bases outside the gene matches: 8. Germline V lookup: CDR1 SGHAT, CDR2 FQNNGV. DNA for the CDR3: TGTGCCAGCAGCTTAGCCGCTAGCGGGAGGGCCGAGTCCTACGAGCAGTACTTC. This translates into CASSLAASGRAESYEQYF.

V and J are TRBV20-1 and TRBJ2-5, with D perhaps matching TRBD1 (6 bases). Germline values: CDR1 DFQATT, CDR2 SNEGSKA (reference sequence). The CDR3 consists of 14 residues. The germline V and J ends were trimmed by 7 bases and 2 bases, with 17 bases remaining between them. The CDR3 region is CSVGSSRGQETQYF. CDR3 DNA: TGCAGTGTTGGGTCCTCGAGGGGGCAAGAGACCCAGTACTTC.

V is TRBV5-1 and J is TRBJ1-3; D remains unclear. V was shortened by 4 bases and J by 4 bases, with 12 bases between the two germline ends. The CDR3 covers 14 residues. Germline V gene data show CDR1 as SGHRS and CDR2 as YFSETQ. This CDR3 is CASSLLAGGNTIYF. As DNA, the CDR3 is TGCGCCAGCAGCCTACTTGCCGGGGGAAACACCATATATTTT.

This clonotype was seen repeatedly, ten times or more. The chain couples TRBV4-2 to TRBJ2-1; maybe TRBD2 (7 bases). Trimming took 6 bases from V and 7 from J, leaving 22 bases between them. The CDR3 has 16 amino acids. The germline V gene has CDR1 LGHNA and CDR2 YNFKEQ. CDR3 protein: CASSRQQTGRGNEQFF. Here the CDR3 DNA reads TGTGCCAGCAGTCGGCAACAAACAGGGAGGGGGAATGAGCAGTTCTTC.

The chain uses TRBV29-1 and TRBJ2-1; perhaps TRBD2 as D (7 bases). CDR1 is SQVTM and CDR2 is ANQGSEA in the germline V gene. The CDR3 is 15 residues long. V shed 4 bases and J shed 7 bases, with 20 bases lying between them. CDR3 in DNA: TGCAGCGTTGTGGTTATGGGGGGGGCCGGGAATGAGCAGTTCTTC. Translated, it gives CSVVVMGGAGNEQFF.

The chain recombines TRBV13 with TRBJ2-5, with TRBD1 identical over 9 bases. The CDR3 loop spans 18 amino acids. Per the germline V gene, CDR1 is PRHDT and CDR2 is FYEKMQ (reference sequence). J lost 5 bases, V lost 0 bases, and 13 bases had no gene match. DNA for the CDR3: TGTGCCAGCAGCTTAGGCCCTGGCGGGAAGACAGGGGGGGAGACCCAGTACTTC. Protein sequence: CASSLGPGGKTGGETQYF.

CDR3 in DNA: TGTGCCAGCAGTGAAGTAGCGGGAGGAATATACGAGCAGTACTTC. As protein: CASSEVAGGIYEQYF. The rearrangement joins TRBV6-1 to TRBJ2-7; 10 bases are a match to TRBD2. CDR3 length: 15 amino acids. The germline gives CDR1 MNHNS, CDR2 SASEGT. Losses at the gene ends were 1 base for V and 4 bases for J; bases not matched to a gene: 4.

With regard to this clonotype: A much larger clone lies one base from this, so it may be a read error. This chain links TRBV11-2 with TRBJ2-1; TRBD1 aligns across 7 bases. This CDR3 region has 15 residues. CDR1 SGHAT and CDR2 FQNNGV come from the germline V gene. The CDR3 loop reads CTSSLGGWGRPEQLF. The CDR3, as DNA: TGTACCAGCAGCTTAGGGGGCTGGGGTAGGCCTGAGCAGCTCTTC. Full variable domain (remainder filled in from reference TRBV11-2 and TRBJ2-1): EAGVAQSPRYKIIEKRQSVAFWCNPISGHATLYWYQQILGQGPKLLIQFQNNGVVDDSQLPKDRFSAERLKGVDSTLKIQPAKLEDSAVYLCTSSLGGWGRPEQLFGPGTRLTVL.

The V and J genes are TRBV10-3 and TRBJ1-2, with a possible D match to TRBD1 (5 bases). Germline assignment: CDR1 ENHRY and CDR2 SYGVKD. CDR3 length equals 15 residues. Trimming took off 3 bases at V and 12 bases at J, with 23 bases between the two ends. The CDR3 nucleotides read TGTGCCATCAGTGACCATCGGGGCACGAGCTCTGGAAACACCTTC. Encoded protein: CAISDHRGTSSGNTF.

V gene TRBV20-1 combines with J gene TRBJ2-3, with TRBD2 identical over 12 bases. The length of the CDR3 is 15 residues. J lost 3 bases, V lost 7 bases, and 8 bases had no gene match. Looked up from germline, CDR1 is DFQATT and CDR2 is SNEGSKA (reference sequence). The CDR3 reads CSVGGLAGGTDTQYF. CDR3 coding DNA: TGCAGTGTAGGAGGGCTAGCGGGAGGGACAGATACGCAGTATTTT.

This clonotype is a singleton in its sample. The chain carries TRBV2 and TRBJ2-2; 7 bases are a match to TRBD2. The CDR3 is 14 residues long. CDR1 SNHLY and CDR2 FYNNEI come from the germline V gene. Trimming cost V 8 bases and J 4 bases; bases outside gene matches: 7. The CDR3 bases are TGTGCCAGCCGTGGGCGGGGGAGCACCGGGGAGCTGTTTTTT. Amino acid sequence: CASRGRGSTGELFF.

This chain uses TRBV7-2 with TRBJ2-7; D gene uncertain. The CDR3 sequence is 14 residues long. V was cut by 1 base and J by 2 bases, with 9 bases left in between. Germline V gives CDR1 SGHTA, CDR2 FQGNSA. The CDR3 sequence: CASSLEAVTYEQYV. In DNA, the CDR3 is TGTGCCAGCAGCTTAGAGGCGGTTACCTACGAGCAGTACGTC.

The V call is TRBV10-1, the J call TRBJ2-1; 12 bases fit TRBD2. V shed 3 bases, J shed 7 bases, and the junction held 4 bases outside the gene matches. The CDR3 sequence is 15 residues long. Germline-derived CDR1 and CDR2 are WNHNN and SYGVQD (reference sequence). This CDR3 reads CASSDDGTSGNEQFF. CDR3 nucleotide sequence: TGCGCCAGCAGTGACGACGGGACTAGCGGGAATGAGCAGTTCTTC.

This clonotype was seen ten or more times. The chain uses TRBV11-3 and TRBJ2-1, with 15 bases matching TRBD2. This CDR3 comprises 15 residues. The trim removed 1 base at V and 12 bases at J, leaving 4 bases unmatched. Germline CDR1 SGHNT, CDR2 YENEEA. The CDR3 loop reads CASSLGTSGRAVQFF. CDR3 DNA sequence: TGTGCCAGCAGCTTAGGGACTAGCGGGAGGGCCGTGCAGTTCTTC.